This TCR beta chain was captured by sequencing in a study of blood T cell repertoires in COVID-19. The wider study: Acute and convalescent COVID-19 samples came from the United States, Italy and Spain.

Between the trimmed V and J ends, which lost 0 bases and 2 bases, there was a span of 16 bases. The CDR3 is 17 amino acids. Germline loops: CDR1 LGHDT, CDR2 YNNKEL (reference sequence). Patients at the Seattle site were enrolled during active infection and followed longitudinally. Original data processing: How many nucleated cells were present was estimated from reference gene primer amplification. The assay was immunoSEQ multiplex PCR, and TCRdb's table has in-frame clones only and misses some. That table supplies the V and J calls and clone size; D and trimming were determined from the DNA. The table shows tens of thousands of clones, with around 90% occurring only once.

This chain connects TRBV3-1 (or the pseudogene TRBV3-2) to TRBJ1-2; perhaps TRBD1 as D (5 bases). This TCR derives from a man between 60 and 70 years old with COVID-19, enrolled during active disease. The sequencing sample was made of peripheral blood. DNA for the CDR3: TGTGCCAGCAGCCAAGATGGGGGGGGACGTCGGAACTATGGCTACACCTTC. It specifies CASSQDGGGRRNYGYTF.